The sequence of this T cell receptor beta chain was determined in a study of CD8+CD57+ T cells in acquired aplastic anemia. As for the study in general: The average for DNA from sorted CD4+ and CD8+ cells was about 2.9 ug.

Using genomic DNA as the template, TCR beta VDJ and CDR3 profiling was carried out. TCRdb itself ran the reads through MiXCR, one entry per CDR3 protein. The sample carries about 220,000 distinct CDR3 sequences, 34% recorded once. The germline V and J ends were trimmed by 0 bases and 1 base, with 13 bases remaining between them. CDR3 length: 16 amino acids. Germline V lookup: CDR1 LNHNV, CDR2 YYDKDF (reference sequence). This clonotype was recorded a few times. Sequences were obtained from sorted CD4+, CD8+, or CD8+CD57+ T cells (not recorded which) from PBMCs. The clonotype was recovered from a human donor in good health, serving as a control. The gene calls are TRBV15 and TRBJ2-7, with D perhaps TRBD1 (5 bases). Here the CDR3 DNA reads TGTGCCACCAGCAGAGACGAGACAGCTCGTTCCTACGAGCAGTACTTC. As protein: CATSRDETARSYEQYF.